The clone carrying this T cell receptor (beta chain) has a count of ten or more. Its antigen is still unknown. This record belongs to a study of CD8+CD57+ T cells in acquired aplastic anemia. Looking at the study overall: The DNA of sorted CD4+ and CD8+ cells averaged roughly 3 ug.

The CDR3 runs 13 residues. Germline V lookup: CDR1 ENHRY, CDR2 SYGVKD. Trimming left V 5 bases short and J 4 bases short, with 12 bases between. Patients included in sequencing had previously demonstrated CD8+CD57+ cell expansion by flow cytometry. The template used for profiling TCR beta VDJ and CDR3 was genomic DNA. MiXCR, run by TCRdb on the reads, gives a single entry per CDR3 protein. The repertoire holds some 200,000 distinct CDR3 sequences, with roughly half as singletons. Study results and limitations: The same twenty-nine CD8+ CDR3 sequences occurred in patients and in controls.

J is TRBJ2-7 and V is TRBV10-3; D may be TRBD1 (5 bases). Sequencing was performed on sorted CD4+, CD8+, or CD8+CD57+ T cells (not recorded which) from PBMCs. This TCR came from a human donor with aplastic anemia. As DNA, the CDR3 is TGTGCCATCAGTCCCATACAGGCATACGAGCAGTACTTC. Its translation: CAISPIQAYEQYF.